This TCR beta chain was recorded in a study of graft-versus-host responses after intestinal transplantation (dated by TCRdb to the early 2020s). About the study as a whole: The transplants that recipients got were multivisceral, liver-intestinal, or isolated intestinal. Every recipient was given anti-thymocyte globulin induction, followed by approximately 3 years of maintenance tacrolimus and steroids. After intestinal transplantation, graft-versus-host and host-versus-graft alloreactive T cell clones in the graft, circulation and bone marrow were tracked using bulk TCR-beta CDR3 sequencing. To identify alloreactive clones, pre-transplant mixed lymphocyte reaction products were sequenced and then compared with unstimulated pre-transplant donor and recipient T cells. The cohort enrolled under 25 intestinal transplant recipients including one retransplant, and a few patients lacking pretransplant specimens were excluded. A peak of at least 4% donor T cells among recipient peripheral blood mononuclear cells was the definition used for donor T cell macrochimerism. Rather than going through the commercial service, samples from a few later patients were sequenced in-house on an Illumina MiSeq and processed with MiXCR. Paper-wide results and their limitations: GvH clones were detected in recipient bone marrow, and some appeared earlier in ileal mucosa or blood, consistent with an intestinal mucosal origin. The conclusions were limited by the relatively low number and heterogeneity of the intestinal transplant patients. Patients with donor T cell macrochimerism had high GvH to HvG T cell clonal ratios in their allografts. Early after transplant, peak levels of circulating GvH clones were found to be associated with declines in HvG clones.

The receptor library was made with the immunoSEQ multiplex PCR assay. In most patients, genomic DNA was isolated using the Qiagen DNeasy Blood and Tissue Kit and sent frozen to Adaptive Biotechnologies for TCR sequencing. For most patients, genomic DNA was subjected to high-throughput TCR-beta CDR3 sequencing by Adaptive Biotechnologies. Per the original workflow: Adaptive's ImmunoSEQ software was the source of the TCR sequencing data for 15 to 20 patients, while a few other patients were processed with MiXCR and VDJtools. To correct CD4 versus CD8 sorting errors, any sequence found in both subsets at a frequency ratio below 5:1 was removed. CDR3 nucleotide sequences shared between donor and recipient were removed because the origin of such sequences could not be assigned. At least 2-fold expansion over unstimulated cells and a minimum CFSE-low frequency of 0.002% (template counts) or 0.001% (read counts) were required for clones to be classified as alloreactive. Clones were considered mappable if detected in sequenced pre-transplant spleen, lymph node, or MLR CFSE-low populations of the donor or recipient. The cumulative frequency of alloreactive clones was calculated as a percentage of all sequences, weighted by copy number. In TCRdb, the immuneACCESS table is reduced to in-frame sequences with V and J assigned. These tables do not hold every clone; where another copy was compared, an unresolved V gene accounts for under half, and the others remain unexplained. V, J and clone size derive from that table, while D and trimming were established from the DNA sequence. The sample table shows more than 25,000 clones, and roughly 82% are seen once. Of the sample, 0.55% to 0.8% is held by the ten largest clones.

Details on this clone: This receptor's antigen is unknown. Per-nucleotide qualities are absent, and no much larger clonotype sits a single base away.

Reading the label with the study, this specimen's time point is: cells obtained before transplantation from donor or recipient. CD3+CD4+ and CD3+CD8+ populations were FACS-sorted from unstimulated pre-transplant donor and recipient cells taken from spleen or lymph nodes. The sequence was obtained from a human donor who received an intestinal transplant. Sequences were derived from unstimulated CD4+ T cells sorted from spleen or lymph node cells, sampled before intestinal transplant.

The sequenced DNA is TGCGCCAGCAGCATCTTAGGACAGGCCTACGAGCAGTACTTC. This codes for CASSILGQAYEQYF. The chain links TRBV5-1 with TRBJ2-7, with 7 bases aligning to TRBD1. V is pruned by 4 bases and J by 2 bases, leaving 6 bases of the junction without a gene match. CDR1 SGHRS and CDR2 YFSETQ are derived from the germline V gene. CDR3 length: 14 amino acids, cysteine to phenylalanine. Here the CDR3 DNA is all that survives: 42 bases in frame from base 1.